Below, one T cell receptor beta chain is given with its context. Its target is unknown. This sample stems from a study of CD8+ T cells in alopecia areata. Noted treatment: oral pan-JAK inhibitor, 5-10 mg twice daily. The sequencing template was cDNA reverse transcribed from extracted RNA. The method was immunoSEQ multiplex PCR; TCRdb's version includes in-frame clones alone and lacks a portion of them. The sample includes roughly 190,000 clones, 50% to 60% of them seen just once. The study's findings and limits: Persistence during tofacitinib was seen for many expanded lesional clones in scalp and blood. Lesional scalp, notably in alopecia totalis/universalis, had clonality above that of normal scalp. Under tofacitinib, fewer expanded CD8+ clones appeared among the top 100 scalp clones.

CDR1 MDHEN and CDR2 SYDVKM come from the germline V gene. The CDR3 is 19 amino acids. V trimming: 2 bases; J trimming: 3 bases; junction bases outside the gene matches: 14. Sample: CD4+ T cells sorted from blood, taken at week 4, from a patient treated with tofacitinib. This chain uses TRBV28 with TRBJ2-5, with 11 bases aligning to TRBD2. The TCR sequence derives from a human donor with alopecia areata. Here the CDR3 reads CASSLVLDLEGLAEETQYF. In DNA, the CDR3 is TGTGCCAGCAGTTTAGTATTAGACCTGGAGGGACTAGCGGAAGAGACCCAGTACTTC.